This is a list of T cell receptor beta chains from one sample in a study of cytomegalovirus exposure and HLA in healthy donors. TCRdb's table, derived via immunoSEQ multiplex PCR, lists solely in-frame clones and lacks some. The sample carries about 260,000 clones, about 83% recorded once. The specimen sequenced was PBMCs. Receptors were obtained from a woman aged 40 to 50 in good health and CMV-seropositive. Each CDR3 is given with its conserved first and last residue. D genes are given only for firm matches. Size is omitted from some rows. Given values are once, few, many or a class for expanded clones.

D gene	V gene	J gene	clone size	CDR3 DNA	CDR3 protein
TRBD1	TRBV4-3	TRBJ2-6	few	TGCGCCAGCAGCCAAGTACAGGGGGCGCGCTCTGGGGCCAACGGCCTGACTTTC	CASSQVQGARSGANGLTF
NA	TRBV20-1	TRBJ2-7	NA	TGCAGTGGTAGCAGCTCCTACGAGCAGTACTTC	CSGSSSYEQYF
TRBD1	TRBV29-1	TRBJ2-1	NA	TGCAGCGTTGAAGGACAGGGGGTTTACAATGAGCAGTTCTTC	CSVEGQGVYNEQFF
TRBD1	TRBV19	TRBJ2-1	NA	TGTGCCAGTAGTATGAGTAGGGACAGGGCAGTATACAATGAGCAGTTCTTC	CASSMSRDRAVYNEQFF
NA	TRBV4-2	TRBJ2-1	NA	TGTGCCAGCAGCCCGAGTGAGGCGGCTGATGAGCAGTTCTTC	CASSPSEAADEQFF
NA	TRBV5-6	TRBJ2-1	NA	TGTGCCAGCAGCTTGTGGGGGGGGGCCCCTGATGAGCAGTTCTTC	CASSLWGGAPDEQFF
TRBD2	TRBV5-6	TRBJ2-1	NA	TGTGCCAGCAGCTTGGCCCTCTCGGGCGGGAGGCAGTACAATGAGCAGTTCTTC	CASSLALSGGRQYNEQFF
TRBD1	TRBV19	TRBJ2-7	NA	TGTGCCACCGCCCCGACAGGGTCCCACGAGCAGTACTTC	CATAPTGSHEQYF
NA	TRBV7-2	TRBJ2-7	NA	TGTGCCAGCAGCGGGGTGACTAGTCGGTACGAGCAGTACTTC	CASSGVTSRYEQYF
TRBD1	TRBV23-1	TRBJ2-7	NA	TGCGCCAGCAGTAACTCCGGGACAGGGAACCCCGTACATCTCGAGCAGTACTTC	CASSNSGTGNPVHLEQYF
TRBD1	TRBV30	TRBJ2-2	NA	TGTGCCTGGAGTACCCGGACAGGGAGGAACACCGGGGAGCTGTTTTTT	CAWSTRTGRNTGELFF
TRBD1	TRBV28	TRBJ2-1	NA	TGTGCCAGCAGTTCACCGACAGGGTGGGTGAGGGGTGAGCAGTTCTTC	CASSSPTGWVRGEQFF
NA	TRBV7-3	TRBJ2-7	NA	TGTGCCAGCAGCCTCCTCCCGTCCTACGAGCAGTACTTC	CASSLLPSYEQYF
TRBD2	TRBV10-1	TRBJ2-4	NA	TGCGCCAGCCAGTCGAGGGAGGGAGGTGTGGGCAAAAACATTCAGTACTTC	CASQSREGGVGKNIQYF
NA	TRBV7-2	TRBJ2-7	NA	TGTGCCAGCAGCTTAGTACGGCGGGCCGGACCCTCCTACGAGCAGTACTTC	CASSLVRRAGPSYEQYF
TRBD2	TRBV7-6	TRBJ2-2	NA	TGTGCCAGCAGCCCAATTAGCGGGAGGGCCGCCGGGGAGCTGTTTTTT	CASSPISGRAAGELFF
TRBD2	TRBV9	TRBJ2-7	NA	TGTGCCAGCAGCCCAACCTTTGGACTAGCGGGAGAGGAGGAGCAGTACTTC	CASSPTFGLAGEEEQYF
TRBD1	TRBV10-3	TRBJ1-1	NA	TGTGCCATCTCACCGGGACAGGGCACTGAAGCTTTCTTT	CAISPGQGTEAFF
NA	TRBV5-1	TRBJ2-1	NA	TGCGCCAGCAGCTTTATCCCCCTAGCTGGCAATGAGCAGTTCTTC	CASSFIPLAGNEQFF
NA	TRBV12-5	TRBJ2-1	NA	TGTGCTAGTGGTAGGGGGATGGGCTCCTACAATGAGCAGTTCTTC	CASGRGMGSYNEQFF
NA	TRBV5-1	TRBJ1-4	NA	TGCGCCAGCAGCACCACAGGGAACTCTAATGAAAAACTGTTTTTT	CASSTTGNSNEKLFF
NA	TRBV30	TRBJ1-5	NA	TGTGCCTGGAGCCTGGACCGGGAAGGGCCCCAGCATTTT	CAWSLDREGPQHF
TRBD2	TRBV10-3	TRBJ2-7	few	TGTGCCATCAGCCCAAGCGGGAGCTACGAGCAGTACTTC	CAISPSGSYEQYF
NA	TRBV27	TRBJ2-3	NA	TGTGCCAGCAGTTTCGAGAGGGCCACAGATACGCAGTATTTT	CASSFERATDTQYF
NA	TRBV19	TRBJ2-1	few	TGTGCCAGTAGCAAAGAAAGGGCGGCGGGTGAGCAGTTCTTC	CASSKERAAGEQFF
TRBD1	TRBV19	TRBJ1-2	once	TGTGCCAGCACCGGGACAGGGCATGGCTACACCTTC	CASTGTGHGYTF
TRBD2	TRBV9	TRBJ2-2	once	TGTGCCAGCAGCGCCACCGGGACTAGAGACACCGGGGAGCTGTTTTTT	CASSATGTRDTGELFF
NA	TRBV2	TRBJ1-1	NA	TGTGCCAGCAGACAGGGCCCTGAAGCTTTCTTT	CASRQGPEAFF
NA	TRBV7-9	TRBJ2-2	NA	TGTGCCTGCCGCGGACTCGAAAACACCGGGGAGCTGTTTTTT	CACRGLENTGELFF
TRBD1	TRBV6-5	TRBJ1-1	NA	TGTGCCAGCAGGCCCCAGGGGGCGAACACTGAAGCTTTCTTT	CASRPQGANTEAFF
TRBD2	TRBV9	TRBJ2-5	NA	TGTGCCAGCAGCGTTGGCGGGAGGGAAGAGACCCAGTACTTC	CASSVGGREETQYF
TRBD1	TRBV27	TRBJ2-3	NA	TGTGCCAGCAGTTCCAGGACAGGGGGTAGGGATACGCAGTATTTT	CASSSRTGGRDTQYF
NA	TRBV7-9	TRBJ1-1	few	TGTGCCAGCAGCTTACTATGGAGTGAAGCTTTCTTT	CASSLLWSEAFF
TRBD2	TRBV7-2	TRBJ2-7	NA	TGTGCCAGCAGCCAGGGGGGACTAGCAGTCGAGCAGTACTTC	CASSQGGLAVEQYF
TRBD2	TRBV11-2	TRBJ2-7	NA	TGTGCCAGCAGCTTAGATAGTCCGGGACTAGCGGGAGTCTACGAGCAGTACTTC	CASSLDSPGLAGVYEQYF
NA	TRBV14	TRBJ2-5	NA	TGTGCCAGCAGCCAAGTACCAGGAGGATCGCAGACCCAGTACTTC	CASSQVPGGSQTQYF
TRBD2	TRBV13	TRBJ2-3	NA	TGTGCCAGCAGCGTCCGGGTAGCGGGAGTGGAAGATACGCAGTATTTT	CASSVRVAGVEDTQYF
NA	TRBV7-6	TRBJ2-7	once	TGTGCCAGCAGCTTACAGAACGAGCAGTACTTC	CASSLQNEQYF
TRBD1	TRBV5-1	TRBJ1-1	NA	TGCGCCAGCAGCACTCAGGGGGGAACTGAAGCTTTCTTT	CASSTQGGTEAFF
TRBD1	TRBV10-3	TRBJ2-7	NA	TGTGCCATCAGTGAGTCTGGGGGACAGGAGGGCGAGCAGTACTTC	CAISESGGQEGEQYF
TRBD1	TRBV30	TRBJ1-2	once	TGTGCCTGGATCAGGGACAGCGCTAACTATGGCTACACCTTC	CAWIRDSANYGYTF
TRBD1	TRBV7-6	TRBJ2-7	once	TGTGCCAGCAGCTCCTACTTGACAGGGGGAACGGGTAACGAGCAGTACTTC	CASSSYLTGGTGNEQYF
NA	TRBV28	TRBJ2-2	NA	TGTGCCAGCCGGGGCGGGGAGCTGTTTTTT	CASRGGELFF
TRBD1	TRBV2	TRBJ2-7	NA	TGTGCCACCTCCGGGACAGGGTACGAGCAGTACTTC	CATSGTGYEQYF